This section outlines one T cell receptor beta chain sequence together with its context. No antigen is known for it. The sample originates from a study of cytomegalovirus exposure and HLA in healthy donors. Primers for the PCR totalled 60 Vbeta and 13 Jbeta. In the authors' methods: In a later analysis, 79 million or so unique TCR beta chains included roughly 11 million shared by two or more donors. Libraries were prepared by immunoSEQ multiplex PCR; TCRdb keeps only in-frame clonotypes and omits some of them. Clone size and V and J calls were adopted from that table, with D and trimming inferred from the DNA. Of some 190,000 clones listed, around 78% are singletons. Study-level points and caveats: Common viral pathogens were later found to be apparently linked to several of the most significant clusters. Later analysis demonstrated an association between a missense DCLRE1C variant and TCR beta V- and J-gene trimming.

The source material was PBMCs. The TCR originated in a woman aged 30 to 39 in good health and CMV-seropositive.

The CDR3 spells CASSPQGANTEAFF. The CDR3, as DNA: TGTGCCAGCAGCCCACAGGGAGCGAACACTGAAGCTTTCTTT. The chain carries TRBV7-9 and TRBJ1-1, with D tentatively TRBD1 (6 bases). V was clipped by 5 bases and J by 1 base, with 11 bases between them. Germline CDR1 reads SEHNR; CDR2 reads FQNEAQ (reference sequence). This CDR3 contains 14 residues. Full variable domain (rest looked up from reference TRBV7-9 and TRBJ1-1): DTGVSQNPRHKITKRGQNVTFRCDPISEHNRLYWYRQTLGQGPEFLTYFQNEAQLEKSRLLSDRFSAERPKGSFSTLEIQRTEQGDSAMYLCASSPQGANTEAFFGQGTRLTVV.